A selection of T cell receptor beta chains follows, all from one sample in a study of cytomegalovirus exposure and HLA in healthy donors. Some clones are missing from TCRdb's copy, which holds only in-frame ones; the method was immunoSEQ multiplex PCR. The table has around 120,000 clones, approximately 75% seen once. The sample consisted of PBMCs. All receptors come from a woman in her thirties or forties in good health and CMV-seropositive. CDR3s include the opening cysteine and the closing phenylalanine or tryptophan.

CASSNYTEAFF,TRBV27,TRBJ1-1
CASGTGYEQYF,TRBV6-6,TRBJ2-7
CASSKGSLAGPYNEQFF,TRBV23-1,TRBJ2-1
CASSGDRAPYNEQFF,TRBV6-1,TRBJ2-1
CASKVGQQNTEAFF,TRBV19,TRBJ1-1
CASSKYRGQSNQPQHF,TRBV19,TRBJ1-5
CASSNAVNPRSNYGYTF,TRBV10-1,TRBJ1-2
CASSYISQRVYNEQFF,TRBV6-5,TRBJ2-1
CATATGNTEAFF,TRBV2,TRBJ1-1
CASSASTANTEAFF,TRBV5-1,TRBJ1-1
CASSWDRGGETQYF,TRBV27,TRBJ2-5
CASTAVGTSGSEQFF,TRBV9,TRBJ2-1
CASSIGTAYEQYF,TRBV27,TRBJ2-7
CASSLEPGQYGYTF,TRBV7-2,TRBJ1-2
CASSGMDRGPYEQYF,TRBV5-1,TRBJ2-7
CASSALTSGRAHEQYF,TRBV7-9,TRBJ2-7
CASSLSDIDYEQYF,TRBV5-4,TRBJ2-7
CASSPGGTSPGELFF,TRBV11-3,TRBJ2-2
CASSLGQGSYNEQFF,TRBV7-2,TRBJ2-1
CASRKNRAGTGELFF,TRBV19,TRBJ2-2